This T cell receptor (beta chain) was sequenced in a study of PD-L1 blockade in urothelial cancer. Across the whole study: Patients went on atezolizumab in 2014, receiving 1,200 mg intravenously every 3 weeks. Blood yielded a median of around 140,000 T cells per sample.

The table came from immunoSEQ multiplex PCR; TCRdb's copy has only in-frame clones and leaves some out. The sample includes tens of thousands of clones, approximately 84% of them seen just once. Regarding time point: peripheral blood 6 weeks after treatment start. Locally advanced or metastatic urothelial carcinoma was diagnosed in the patients. Germline lookup yields CDR1 MGHRA and CDR2 YSYEKL. This CDR3 region has 14 residues. Trimming removed 2 bases from V and 4 bases from J, with 8 bases in between. The source is a man between 70 and 80 years old with urothelial cancer. The sequencing used PBMCs, collected around atezolizumab (anti-PD-L1) treatment. This chain links TRBV4-1 with TRBJ2-2; D not certain. CDR3 sequence reads: CASSQQQSTGELFF. Here the CDR3 DNA reads TGCGCCAGCAGCCAACAACAGAGCACCGGGGAGCTGTTTTTT.